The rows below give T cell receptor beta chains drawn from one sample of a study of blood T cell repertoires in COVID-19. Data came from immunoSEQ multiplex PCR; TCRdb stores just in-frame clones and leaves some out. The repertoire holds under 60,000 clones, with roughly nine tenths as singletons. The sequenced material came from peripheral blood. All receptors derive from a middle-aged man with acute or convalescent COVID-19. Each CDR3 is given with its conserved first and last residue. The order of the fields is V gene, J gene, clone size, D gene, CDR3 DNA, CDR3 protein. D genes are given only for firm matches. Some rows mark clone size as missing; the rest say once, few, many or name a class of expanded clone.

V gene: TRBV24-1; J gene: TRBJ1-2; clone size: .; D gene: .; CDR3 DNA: TGTGCCACCATCTCGGGGGAGACGTCTGGCTACACCTTC; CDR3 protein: CATISGETSGYTF
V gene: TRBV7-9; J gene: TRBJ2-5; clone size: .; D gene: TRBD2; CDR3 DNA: TGTGCCAGCAGCTTGCCTAGCGGGGAGACCCAGTACTTC; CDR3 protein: CASSLPSGETQYF
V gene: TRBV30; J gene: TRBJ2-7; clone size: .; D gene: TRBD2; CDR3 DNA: TGTGCCTGGACTATAGCGGGGGGTACCTACGAGCAGTACTTC; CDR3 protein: CAWTIAGGTYEQYF
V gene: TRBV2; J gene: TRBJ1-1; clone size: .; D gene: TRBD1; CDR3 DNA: TGTGCCAGCAGCGATCAGGGGGCTGACACTGAAGCTTTCTTT; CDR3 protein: CASSDQGADTEAFF
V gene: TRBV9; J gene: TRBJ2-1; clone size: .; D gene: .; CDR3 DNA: TGTGCCAGCAGCCCGCGGACAGCTTACAATGAGCAGTTCTTC; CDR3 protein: CASSPRTAYNEQFF
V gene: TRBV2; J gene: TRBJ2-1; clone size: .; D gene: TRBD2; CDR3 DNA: TGTGCCAGCACCTCGGGACTAGCGGGAGGATTGTCCTACAATGAGCAGTTCTTC; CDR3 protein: CASTSGLAGGLSYNEQFF
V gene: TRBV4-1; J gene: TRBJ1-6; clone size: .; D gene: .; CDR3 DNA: TGCGCCAGCAGCCAAGATGGAACGGGGAGCTCCTATAATTCACCCCTCCACTTT; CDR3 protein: CASSQDGTGSSYNSPLHF
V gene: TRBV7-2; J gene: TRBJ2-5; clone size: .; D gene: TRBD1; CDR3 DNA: TGTGCCAGCAGCTTATACCAGGGGGATCAAGAGACCCAGTACTTC; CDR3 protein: CASSLYQGDQETQYF
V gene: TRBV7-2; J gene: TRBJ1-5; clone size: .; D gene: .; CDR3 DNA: TGTGCCAGCAGCACCAAAACGGACAGTAGCAATCAGCCCCAGCATTTT; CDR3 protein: CASSTKTDSSNQPQHF
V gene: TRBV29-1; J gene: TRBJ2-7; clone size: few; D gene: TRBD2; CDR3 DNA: TGCAGCGTTGAAGTTGCGGGAGGGCCCTCCTACGAGCAGTACTTC; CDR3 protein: CSVEVAGGPSYEQYF
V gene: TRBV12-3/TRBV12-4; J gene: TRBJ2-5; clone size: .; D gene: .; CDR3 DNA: TGTGCCAGCAGCATGACAGGGACCCAGTACTTC; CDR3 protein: CASSMTGTQYF
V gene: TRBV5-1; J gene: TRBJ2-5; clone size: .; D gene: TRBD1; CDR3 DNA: TGCGCCAGCAGGGGGACAGCCGTCCAAGAGACCCAGTACTTC; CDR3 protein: CASRGTAVQETQYF
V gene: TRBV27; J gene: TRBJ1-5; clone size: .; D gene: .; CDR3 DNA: TGTGCCAGCAGTCGCAGGGATCAGCCCCAGCATTTT; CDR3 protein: CASSRRDQPQHF
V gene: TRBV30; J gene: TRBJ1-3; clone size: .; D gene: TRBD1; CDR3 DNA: TGTGCCTGGACCTACAGGGGTGGAAACACCATATATTTT; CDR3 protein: CAWTYRGGNTIYF
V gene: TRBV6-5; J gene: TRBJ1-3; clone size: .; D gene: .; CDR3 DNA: TGTGCCAGCAGTTACTCGAGGGCAGCTCCTGGAAACACCATATATTTT; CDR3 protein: CASSYSRAAPGNTIYF
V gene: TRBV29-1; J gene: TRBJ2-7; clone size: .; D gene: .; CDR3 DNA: TGCAGCGTTGAAGAGAGGCAATCCTACGAGCAGTACTTC; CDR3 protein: CSVEERQSYEQYF
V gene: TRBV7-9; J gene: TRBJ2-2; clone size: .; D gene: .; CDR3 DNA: TGTGCCAGCAGCTCTACAGGGGGGGACCTGTTTTTT; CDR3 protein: CASSSTGGDLFF
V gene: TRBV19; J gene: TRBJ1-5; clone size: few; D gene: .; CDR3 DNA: TGTGCCACCCAGGCGACGGTAGAGAGACAGCCCCAGCATTTT; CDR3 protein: CATQATVERQPQHF
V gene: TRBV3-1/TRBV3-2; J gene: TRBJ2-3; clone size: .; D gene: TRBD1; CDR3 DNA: TGTGCCAGCAGCCAAGAATGGGACAGACTCGGAAATACGCAGTATTTT; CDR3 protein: CASSQEWDRLGNTQYF
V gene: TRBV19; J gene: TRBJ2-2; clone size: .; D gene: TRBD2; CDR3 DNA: TGTGCCAGTAGTTTGCTAGCGGGAGCCGGGGAGCTGTTTTTT; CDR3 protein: CASSLLAGAGELFF
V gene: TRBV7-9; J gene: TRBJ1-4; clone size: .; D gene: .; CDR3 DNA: TGTGCCAGCAGCCCACGTGGGGCCGGAGGGCTGTTTTTT; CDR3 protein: CASSPRGAGGLFF
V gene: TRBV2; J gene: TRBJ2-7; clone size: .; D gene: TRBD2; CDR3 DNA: TGTGCCAGCAGTGAAATAGATTACAGGTTCGGCGGGAGGACGAGGGAGCAGTACTTC; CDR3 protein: CASSEIDYRFGGRTREQYF
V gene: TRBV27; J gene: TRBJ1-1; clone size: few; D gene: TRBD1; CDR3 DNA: TGTGCCAGCAGTACGACATCCCAGGGGGGCACTGAAGCTTTCTTT; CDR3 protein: CASSTTSQGGTEAFF
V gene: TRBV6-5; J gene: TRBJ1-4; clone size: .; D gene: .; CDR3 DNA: TGTGCCAGCAGTTACTTCCCCGGAACTAATGAAAAACTGTTTTTT; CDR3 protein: CASSYFPGTNEKLFF
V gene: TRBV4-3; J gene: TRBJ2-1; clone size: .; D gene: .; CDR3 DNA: TGCGCCAGCAGCCAAGATGTGGCGGGGAGCTCCTACAATGAGCAGTTCTTC; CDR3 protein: CASSQDVAGSSYNEQFF
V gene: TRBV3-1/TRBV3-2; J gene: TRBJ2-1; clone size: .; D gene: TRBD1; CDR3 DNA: TGTGCCAGCAGCCTCTCCGGGACAGACTCCTACAATGAGCAGTTCTTC; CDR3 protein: CASSLSGTDSYNEQFF
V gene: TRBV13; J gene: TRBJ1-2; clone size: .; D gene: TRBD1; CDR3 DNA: TGTGCCAGCAGCTTTGGGACAGGGGGCGCGAGAGGCTACACCTTC; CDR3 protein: CASSFGTGGARGYTF
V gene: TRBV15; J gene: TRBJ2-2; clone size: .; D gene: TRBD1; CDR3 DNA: TGTGCCACCAGCGGAAGCGACAGGGTCGGAACCGGGGAGCTGTTTTTT; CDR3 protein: CATSGSDRVGTGELFF
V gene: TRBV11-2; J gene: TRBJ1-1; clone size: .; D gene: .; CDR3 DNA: TGTGCCAGCAGCTTCCGACAGTTACAAGCTTTCTTT; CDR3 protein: CASSFRQLQAFF
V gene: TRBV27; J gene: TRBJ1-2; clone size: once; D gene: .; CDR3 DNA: TGTGCCAGCAGTCCCCACACTGGGGGGGGCTACACCTTC; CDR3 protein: CASSPHTGGGYTF
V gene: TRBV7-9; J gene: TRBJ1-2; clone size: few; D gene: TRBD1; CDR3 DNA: TGTGCCAGCAGCTTGGCAGGGCAGGGGGCCGTCTATGGCTACACCTTC; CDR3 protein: CASSLAGQGAVYGYTF
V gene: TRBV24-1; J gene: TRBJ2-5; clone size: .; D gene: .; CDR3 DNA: TGTGCCACCAGTGAAGGGCGGAGGGAGACCCAGTACTTC; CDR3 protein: CATSEGRRETQYF
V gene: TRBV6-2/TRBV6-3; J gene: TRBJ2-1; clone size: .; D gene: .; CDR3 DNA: TGTGCCAGCAGTTACTCCAGTCTGAATGAGCAGTTCTTC; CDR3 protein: CASSYSSLNEQFF
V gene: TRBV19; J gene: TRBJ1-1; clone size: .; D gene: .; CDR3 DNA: TGTGCCAGTAGTATCTCTTTGAACACTGAAGCTTTCTTT; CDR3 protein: CASSISLNTEAFF
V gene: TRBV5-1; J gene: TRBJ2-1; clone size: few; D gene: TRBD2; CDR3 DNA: TGCGCCAGCAGCCTTACGGGAGGGAGCTCCTACAATGAGCAGTTCTTC; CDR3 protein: CASSLTGGSSYNEQFF
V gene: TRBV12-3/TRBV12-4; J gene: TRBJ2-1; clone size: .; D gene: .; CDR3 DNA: TGTGCCAGCAGTCCACTTAGCCTAAAGCAGTTCTTC; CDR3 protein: CASSPLSLKQFF
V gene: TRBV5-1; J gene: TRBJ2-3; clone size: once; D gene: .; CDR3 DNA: TGCGCCAGCAGCCAAAGACTAGCAGATACGCAGTATTTT; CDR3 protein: CASSQRLADTQYF
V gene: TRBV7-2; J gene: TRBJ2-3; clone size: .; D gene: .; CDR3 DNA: TGTGCCAGCAGCTTAGAAGGGGCGGGGAACACAGATACGCAGTATTTT; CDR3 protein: CASSLEGAGNTDTQYF
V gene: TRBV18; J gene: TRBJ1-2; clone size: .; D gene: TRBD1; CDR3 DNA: TGTGCCAGCTCACTCCCGGGACAGGGCAAAAATGGCTACACCTTC; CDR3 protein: CASSLPGQGKNGYTF
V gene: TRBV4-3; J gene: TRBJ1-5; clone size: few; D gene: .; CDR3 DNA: TGCGCCAGCAGCCAAGAGGAAGGGAGAGGCAATCAGCCCCAGCATTTT; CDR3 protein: CASSQEEGRGNQPQHF
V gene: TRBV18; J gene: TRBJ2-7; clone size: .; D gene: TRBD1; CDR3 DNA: TGTGCCAGCTCACAGGGACAGAGCTACGAGCAGTACTTC; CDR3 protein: CASSQGQSYEQYF
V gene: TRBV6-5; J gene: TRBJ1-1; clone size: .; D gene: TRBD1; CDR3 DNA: TGTGCCAGCAGTCGGCGACAGGGAGTTGGCACTGAAGCTTTCTTT; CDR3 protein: CASSRRQGVGTEAFF
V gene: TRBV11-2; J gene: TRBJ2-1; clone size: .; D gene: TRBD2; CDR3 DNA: TGTGCCAGCAGCTTGACCGGGACTAGCGCTACAAACTCCTACAATGAGCAGTTCTTC; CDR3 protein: CASSLTGTSATNSYNEQFF
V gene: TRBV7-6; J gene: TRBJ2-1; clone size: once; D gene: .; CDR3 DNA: TGTGCCAGCAGCTTAGCGGTCGGAGAGTACAATGAGCAGTTCTTC; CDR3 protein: CASSLAVGEYNEQFF
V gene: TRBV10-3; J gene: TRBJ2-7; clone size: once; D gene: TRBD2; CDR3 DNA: TGTGCCATCACCCCAGGGCCCTTAGCGGGAATCTACGAGCAGTACTTC; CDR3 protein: CAITPGPLAGIYEQYF
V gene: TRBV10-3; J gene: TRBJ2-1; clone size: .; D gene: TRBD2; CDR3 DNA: TGTGCCATCAGTGCCTTGACTAGCGGGGAATCCAATGAGCAGTTCTTC; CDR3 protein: CAISALTSGESNEQFF
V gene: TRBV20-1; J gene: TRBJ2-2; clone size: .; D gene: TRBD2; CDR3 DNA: TGCAGTGCTAGTAGGACTAGCACGAACACCGGGGAGCTGTTTTTT; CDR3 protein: CSASRTSTNTGELFF
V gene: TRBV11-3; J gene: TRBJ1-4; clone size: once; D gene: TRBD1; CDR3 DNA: TGTGCCAGCAGTTTTGGCAGGGGGCTTGGTGAAAAACTGTTTTTT; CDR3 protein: CASSFGRGLGEKLFF
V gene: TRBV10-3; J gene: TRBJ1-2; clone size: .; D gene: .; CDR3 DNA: TGTGCCATCAGCCCCCAGGAGGATTATGGCTACACCTTC; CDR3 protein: CAISPQEDYGYTF
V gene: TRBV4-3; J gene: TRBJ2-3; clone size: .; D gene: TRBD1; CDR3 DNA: TGCGCCAGCAGCAGGGACAGGGGGCAAGCAGATACGCAGTATTTT; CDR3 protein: CASSRDRGQADTQYF
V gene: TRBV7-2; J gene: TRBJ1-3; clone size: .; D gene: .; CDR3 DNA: TGTGCCAGCAGCTTAGCGCTAGGTGGGAACACCATATATTTT; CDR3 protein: CASSLALGGNTIYF